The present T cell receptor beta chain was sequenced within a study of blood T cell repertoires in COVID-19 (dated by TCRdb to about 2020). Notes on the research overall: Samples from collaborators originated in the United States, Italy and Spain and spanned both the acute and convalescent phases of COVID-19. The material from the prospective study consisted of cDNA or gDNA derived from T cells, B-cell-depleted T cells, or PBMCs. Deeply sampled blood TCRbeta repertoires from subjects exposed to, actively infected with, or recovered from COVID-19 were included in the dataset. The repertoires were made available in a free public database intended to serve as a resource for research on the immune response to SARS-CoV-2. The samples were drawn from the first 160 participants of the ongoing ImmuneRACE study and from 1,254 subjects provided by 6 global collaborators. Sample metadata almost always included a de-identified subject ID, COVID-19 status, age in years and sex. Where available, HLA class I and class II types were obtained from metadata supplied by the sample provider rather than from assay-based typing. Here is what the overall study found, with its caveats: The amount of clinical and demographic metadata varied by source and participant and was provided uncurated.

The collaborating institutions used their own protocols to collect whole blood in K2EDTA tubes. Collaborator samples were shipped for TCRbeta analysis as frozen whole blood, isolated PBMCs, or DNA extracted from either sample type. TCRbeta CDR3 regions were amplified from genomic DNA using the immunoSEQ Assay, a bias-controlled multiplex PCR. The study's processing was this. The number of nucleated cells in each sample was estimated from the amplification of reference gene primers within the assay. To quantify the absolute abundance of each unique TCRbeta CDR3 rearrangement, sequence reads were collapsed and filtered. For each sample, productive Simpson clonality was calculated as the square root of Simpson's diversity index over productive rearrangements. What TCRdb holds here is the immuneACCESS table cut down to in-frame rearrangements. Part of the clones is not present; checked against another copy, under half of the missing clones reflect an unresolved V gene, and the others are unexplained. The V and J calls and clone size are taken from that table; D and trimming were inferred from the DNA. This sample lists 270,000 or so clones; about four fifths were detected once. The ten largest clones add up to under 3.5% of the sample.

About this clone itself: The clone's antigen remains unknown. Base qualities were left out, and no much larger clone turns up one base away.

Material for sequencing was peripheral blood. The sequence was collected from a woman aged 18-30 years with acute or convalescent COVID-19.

The CDR3 protein: CASSRGRETQYF. At the DNA level, the sequence is TGTGCCAGCAGTAGGGGAAGGGAGACCCAGTACTTC. The rearrangement combines TRBV12-3 or TRBV12-4 with TRBJ2-5, with TRBD1 perhaps the D gene, on 5 matching bases. There are 12 amino acids in the CDR3, from cysteine to phenylalanine inclusive. Only CDR3 DNA remains: 36 bases, in frame from the first base. V was cut back by 5 bases and J by 5 bases, leaving a gap of 9 bases between them.